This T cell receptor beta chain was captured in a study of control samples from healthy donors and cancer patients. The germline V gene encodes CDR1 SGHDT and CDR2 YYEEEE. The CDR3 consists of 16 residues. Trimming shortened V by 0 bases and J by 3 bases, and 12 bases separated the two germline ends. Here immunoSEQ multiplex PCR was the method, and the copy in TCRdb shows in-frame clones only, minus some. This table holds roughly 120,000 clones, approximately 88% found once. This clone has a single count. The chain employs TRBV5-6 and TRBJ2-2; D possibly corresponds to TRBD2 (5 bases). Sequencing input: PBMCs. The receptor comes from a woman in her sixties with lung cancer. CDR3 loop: CASSLDVREHTGELFF. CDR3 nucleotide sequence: TGTGCCAGCAGCTTGGATGTTCGGGAACACACCGGGGAGCTGTTTTTT.